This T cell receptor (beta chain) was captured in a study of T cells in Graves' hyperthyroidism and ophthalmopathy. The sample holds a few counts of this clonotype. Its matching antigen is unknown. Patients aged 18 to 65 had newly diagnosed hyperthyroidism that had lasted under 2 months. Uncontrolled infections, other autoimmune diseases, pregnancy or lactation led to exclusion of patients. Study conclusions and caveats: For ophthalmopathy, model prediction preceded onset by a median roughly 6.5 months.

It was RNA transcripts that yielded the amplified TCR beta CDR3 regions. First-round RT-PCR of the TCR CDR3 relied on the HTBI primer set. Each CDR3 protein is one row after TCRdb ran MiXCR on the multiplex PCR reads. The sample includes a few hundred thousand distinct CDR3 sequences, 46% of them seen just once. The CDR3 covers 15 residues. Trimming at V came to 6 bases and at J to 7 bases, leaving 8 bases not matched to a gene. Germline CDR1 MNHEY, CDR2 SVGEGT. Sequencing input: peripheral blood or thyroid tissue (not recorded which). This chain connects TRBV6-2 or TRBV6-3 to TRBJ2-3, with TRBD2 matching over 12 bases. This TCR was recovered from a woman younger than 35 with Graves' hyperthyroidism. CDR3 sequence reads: CASRRGLAGSYTQYF. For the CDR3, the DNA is TGTGCCAGCAGGCGAGGACTAGCGGGGTCTTATACGCAGTATTTT.